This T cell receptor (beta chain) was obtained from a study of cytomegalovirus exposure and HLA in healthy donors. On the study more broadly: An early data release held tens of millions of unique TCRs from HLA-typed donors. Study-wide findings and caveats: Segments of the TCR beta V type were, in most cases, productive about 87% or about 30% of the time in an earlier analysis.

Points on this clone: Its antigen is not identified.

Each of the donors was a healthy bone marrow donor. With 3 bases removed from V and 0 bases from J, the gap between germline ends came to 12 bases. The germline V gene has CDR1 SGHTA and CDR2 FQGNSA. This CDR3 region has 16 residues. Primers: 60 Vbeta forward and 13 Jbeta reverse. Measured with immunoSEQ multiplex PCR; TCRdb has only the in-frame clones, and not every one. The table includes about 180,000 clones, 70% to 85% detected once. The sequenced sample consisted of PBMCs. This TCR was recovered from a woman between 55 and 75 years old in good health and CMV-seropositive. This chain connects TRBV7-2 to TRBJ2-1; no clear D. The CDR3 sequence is CASSFPLSPSYNEQFF. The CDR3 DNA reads TGTGCCAGCAGCTTCCCTCTGTCCCCCTCCTACAATGAGCAGTTCTTC. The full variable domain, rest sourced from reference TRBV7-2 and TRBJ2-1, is GAGVSQSPSNKVTEKGKDVELRCDPISGHTALYWYRQSLGQGLEFLIYFQGNSAPDKSGLPSDRFSAERTGGSVSTLTIQRTQQEDSAVYLCASSFPLSPSYNEQFFGPGTRLTVL.